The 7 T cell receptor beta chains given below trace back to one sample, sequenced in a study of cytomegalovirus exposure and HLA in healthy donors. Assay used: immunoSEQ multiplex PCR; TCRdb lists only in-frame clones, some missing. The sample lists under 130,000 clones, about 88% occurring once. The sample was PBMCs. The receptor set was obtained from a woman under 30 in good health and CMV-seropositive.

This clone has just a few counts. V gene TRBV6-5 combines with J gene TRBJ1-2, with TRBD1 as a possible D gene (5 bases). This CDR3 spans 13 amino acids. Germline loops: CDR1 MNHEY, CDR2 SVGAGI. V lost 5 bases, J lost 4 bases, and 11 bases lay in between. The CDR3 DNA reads TGTGCCAGCAGTCGACAGAAGATCTATGGCTACACCTTC. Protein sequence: CASSRQKIYGYTF.

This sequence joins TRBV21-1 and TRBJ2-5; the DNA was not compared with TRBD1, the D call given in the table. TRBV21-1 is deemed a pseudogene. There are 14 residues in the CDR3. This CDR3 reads CASTSRTGEETQYF. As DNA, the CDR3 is TGTGCCAGCACCTCAAGAACAGGGGAAGAGACCCAGTACTTC.

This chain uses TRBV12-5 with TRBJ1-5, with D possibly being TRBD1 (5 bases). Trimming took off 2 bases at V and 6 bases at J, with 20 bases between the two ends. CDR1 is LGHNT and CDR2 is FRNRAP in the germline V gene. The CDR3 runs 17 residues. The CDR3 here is CASGLILGQGLSQPQHF. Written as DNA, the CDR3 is TGTGCTAGTGGTTTGATTTTGGGTCAGGGCCTCAGTCAGCCCCAGCATTTT.

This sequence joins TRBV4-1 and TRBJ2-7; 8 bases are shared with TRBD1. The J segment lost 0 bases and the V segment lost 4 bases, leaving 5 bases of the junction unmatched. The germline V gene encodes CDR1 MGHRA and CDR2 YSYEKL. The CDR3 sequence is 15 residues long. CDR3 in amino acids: CASSPGQAISYEQYF. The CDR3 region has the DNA TGCGCCAGCAGCCCGGGACAGGCCATCTCCTACGAGCAGTACTTC.

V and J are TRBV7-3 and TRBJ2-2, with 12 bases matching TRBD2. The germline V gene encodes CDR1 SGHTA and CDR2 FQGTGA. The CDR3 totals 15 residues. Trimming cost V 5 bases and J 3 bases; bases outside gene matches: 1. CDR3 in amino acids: CASSRTSGDTGELFF. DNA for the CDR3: TGTGCCAGCAGCCGGACTAGCGGGGACACCGGGGAGCTGTTTTTT.

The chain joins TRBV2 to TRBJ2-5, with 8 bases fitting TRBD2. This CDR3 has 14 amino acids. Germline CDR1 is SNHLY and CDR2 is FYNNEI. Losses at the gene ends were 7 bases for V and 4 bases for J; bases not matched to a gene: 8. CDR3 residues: CASTAGTSVETQYF. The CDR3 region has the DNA TGTGCCAGCACCGCCGGGACTAGTGTAGAGACCCAGTACTTC.

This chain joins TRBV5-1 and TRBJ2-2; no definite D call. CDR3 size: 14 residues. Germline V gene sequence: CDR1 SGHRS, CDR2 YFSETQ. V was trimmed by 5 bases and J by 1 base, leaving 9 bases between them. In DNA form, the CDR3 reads TGCGCCAGCAGAGGTGACAAGAACACCGGGGAGCTGTTTTTT. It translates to CASRGDKNTGELFF.